The entry below describes one T cell receptor beta chain. Its antigen is unknown. The data belong to a study of T cell responses to AZD1222 COVID-19 vaccine. Clones were sequenced by immunoSEQ multiplex PCR, and TCRdb holds only the in-frame ones, with some missing. The table has about 150,000 clones, 92% seen once. Study-level points and caveats: The donor cohort was predominantly white British with a female majority, and clonal diversity may have been underestimated. Only a handful of people who got AZD1222 tested seropositive at baseline. Sampling captured repertoires only after the peak T cell response.

This CDR3 comprises 16 residues. Germline V CDR1 and CDR2: GTSNPN, SVGIG (reference sequence). Losses at the gene ends were 1 base for V and 2 bases for J; bases not matched to a gene: 9. The sequencing here drew on peripheral blood, taken on day 0 of AZD1222 vaccination. The chain is built from TRBV30 and TRBJ2-5, with 8 bases aligning to TRBD2. This receptor was obtained from an adult in good health. CDR3 sequence (DNA): TGTGCCTGGAGTGGGGGTAGCGGGGCGCCTCAAGAGACCCAGTACTTC. The encoded protein is CAWSGGSGAPQETQYF.